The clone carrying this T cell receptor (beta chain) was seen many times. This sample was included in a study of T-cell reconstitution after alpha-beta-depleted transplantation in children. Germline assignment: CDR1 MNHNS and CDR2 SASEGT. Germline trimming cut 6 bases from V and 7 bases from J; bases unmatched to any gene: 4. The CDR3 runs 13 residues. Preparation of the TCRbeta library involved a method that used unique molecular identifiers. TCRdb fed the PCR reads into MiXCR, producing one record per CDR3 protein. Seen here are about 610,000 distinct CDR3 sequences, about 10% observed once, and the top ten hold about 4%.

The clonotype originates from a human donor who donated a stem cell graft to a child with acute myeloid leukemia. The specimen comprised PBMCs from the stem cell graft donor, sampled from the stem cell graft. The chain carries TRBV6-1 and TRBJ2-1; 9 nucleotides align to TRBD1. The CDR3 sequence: CASSPDRGNEQFF. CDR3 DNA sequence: TGTGCCAGCAGCCCAGACAGGGGGAATGAGCAGTTCTTC.